Listed below are T cell receptor beta chains from one sample, sequenced in a study of lymphopenia after photon versus proton radiotherapy. Produced via immunoSEQ multiplex PCR; TCRdb's table is partial and in-frame only. The sample includes about 35,000 clones, around nine tenths seen only once; the top ten take over 12%. Sequencing used peripheral blood, obtained from a patient treated with photon-based radiotherapy. Source of these receptors: a man aged 55 to 70 with cholangiocarcinoma. Each CDR3 is given with its conserved first and last residue. The D gene is left open where the match is weak. Part of the rows lack a size; the others show once, few, many or a class for expanded clones.

DNA	CDR3	size	J	D	length	V
TGTGCCAGCTCACCAATCTCGGACAGACCCCCCTACGAGCAGTACTTC	CASSPISDRPPYEQYF	.	TRBJ2-7	.	16	TRBV18
TGTGCCAGCAGCTCGGACAGGGGGCCTGGAAACACCATATATTTT	CASSSDRGPGNTIYF	.	TRBJ1-3	TRBD1	15	TRBV28
TGTGCCAGCAGTCCAAACAAGGGGTTAGCAATCAATCAGCCCCAGCATTTT	CASSPNKGLAINQPQHF	once	TRBJ1-5	.	17	TRBV28
TGTGCCAGCAGCTTTCCGGGTACAGGGAGCTCCTACAATGAGCAGTTCTTC	CASSFPGTGSSYNEQFF	.	TRBJ2-1	.	17	TRBV7-2
TGCGCCAGCAGCCTCGGGGTTGGTGGCTACGAGCAGTACTTC	CASSLGVGGYEQYF	.	TRBJ2-7	.	14	TRBV5-1
TGTGCCAGCAGCCGAGGGACACCCAACTATGGCTACACCTTC	CASSRGTPNYGYTF	.	TRBJ1-2	.	14	TRBV27
TGTGCCAGCTCACCACCTGAGCTAAACTCCTACGAGCAGTACTTC	CASSPPELNSYEQYF	.	TRBJ2-7	.	15	TRBV18
TGTGCCAGCAGTGAAGTCGGAGACAATGAGCAGTTCTTC	CASSEVGDNEQFF	.	TRBJ2-1	.	13	TRBV6-1
TGTGCCAGTAGAGATAGCGGCACAGATACGCAGTATTTT	CASRDSGTDTQYF	.	TRBJ2-3	.	13	TRBV19
TGTGCCAGCAGTTACGTCGGAGATACGCAGTATTTT	CASSYVGDTQYF	.	TRBJ2-3	.	12	TRBV6-6
TGTGCCACCAGCAGAGATCTTAGCGGGAGTCCCAATGAGCAGTTCTTC	CATSRDLSGSPNEQFF	.	TRBJ2-1	TRBD2	16	TRBV15
TGTGCCAGCAGCTATGGAACCGGGGAGCTGTTTTTT	CASSYGTGELFF	.	TRBJ2-2	.	12	TRBV11-2
TGTGCCAGCAGCCAGCCGACTAGTGGGTACGAGCAGTACTTC	CASSQPTSGYEQYF	.	TRBJ2-7	.	14	TRBV14
TGTGCCAGCAGCTTAGGAGAGGGGCGCCGGGATTCGGATACGCAGTATTTT	CASSLGEGRRDSDTQYF	.	TRBJ2-3	.	17	TRBV11-3
TGTGCCAGTACACAGGGGCATGGCGGGGCCAACGTCCTGACTTTC	CASTQGHGGANVLTF	.	TRBJ2-6	TRBD1	15	TRBV7-2
TGTGCCAGCAGCTACGGCCAGGGAGGTTCACCCCTCCACTTT	CASSYGQGGSPLHF	.	TRBJ1-6	.	14	TRBV7-6
TGTGCCAGCGGCAGTGGCTACGAGCAGTACTTC	CASGSGYEQYF	once	TRBJ2-7	.	11	TRBV6-5
TGTGCCAGCAGTTACGCCCCGATCTCTTTGGGCGGGGAGCTGTTTTTT	CASSYAPISLGGELFF	.	TRBJ2-2	.	16	TRBV28
TGTGCCAGCAGGGATGACAGGCGCTCCTACGAGCAGTACTTC	CASRDDRRSYEQYF	.	TRBJ2-7	.	14	TRBV25-1
TGCGCCAGCAGCCAAGATCGGACCGGTAGCGGGGGGGTGCAAGAGACCCAGTACTTC	CASSQDRTGSGGVQETQYF	.	TRBJ2-5	TRBD2	19	TRBV4-3
TGTGCCAGCAGCTTGAGGGCGGCCACCGGGGAGCTGTTTTTT	CASSLRAATGELFF	.	TRBJ2-2	.	14	TRBV5-4
TGTGCCAGCAGTCGGGACAATCAAAGCAAAGATACGCAGTATTTT	CASSRDNQSKDTQYF	.	TRBJ2-3	.	15	TRBV2
TGTGCCAGCAGTGAGGGTGTTCCGGGACAGGGCTATGGCTACACCTTC	CASSEGVPGQGYGYTF	.	TRBJ1-2	TRBD1	16	TRBV6-1